This TCR beta chain was sequenced for a study of blood T cell repertoires in COVID-19. Across the whole study: Acute and convalescent COVID-19 samples came from the United States, Italy and Spain.

Cohorts were based on clinical histories the participants reported. Recovered status in Cohort 3 required two negative PCRs, clearance, or symptom resolution. CDR1 and CDR2 from the germline V gene are DFQATT and SNEGSKA (reference sequence). The CDR3 spans 19 residues. With 3 bases clipped from V and 4 bases from J, the junction kept 19 bases outside the gene matches. Only in-frame clones appear in the TCRdb table, and some are missing; sequencing was by immunoSEQ multiplex PCR. This table has about 160,000 clones, about four fifths appearing once. V gene TRBV20-1 combines with J gene TRBJ1-2; 11 positions match TRBD1. The clonotype was recovered from a man in his sixties who had recovered from COVID-19. Sequencing input: PBMCs or T cells enriched from blood (not recorded which). As DNA, the CDR3 is TGCAGTGCTAGTAAACTGGCACCCGGGACAGGGGGAATTCGCTATGGCTACACCTTC. As protein: CSASKLAPGTGGIRYGYTF.